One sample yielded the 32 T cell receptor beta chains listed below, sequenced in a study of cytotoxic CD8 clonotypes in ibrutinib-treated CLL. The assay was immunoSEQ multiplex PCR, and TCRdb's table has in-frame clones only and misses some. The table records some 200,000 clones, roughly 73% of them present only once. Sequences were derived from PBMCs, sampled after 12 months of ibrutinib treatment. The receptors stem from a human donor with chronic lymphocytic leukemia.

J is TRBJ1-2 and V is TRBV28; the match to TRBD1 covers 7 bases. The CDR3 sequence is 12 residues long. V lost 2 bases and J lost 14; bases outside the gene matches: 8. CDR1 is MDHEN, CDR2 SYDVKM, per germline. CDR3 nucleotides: TGTGCCAGCAGTTTAGCGATGACAGGGAATACCTTC. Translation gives CASSLAMTGNTF.

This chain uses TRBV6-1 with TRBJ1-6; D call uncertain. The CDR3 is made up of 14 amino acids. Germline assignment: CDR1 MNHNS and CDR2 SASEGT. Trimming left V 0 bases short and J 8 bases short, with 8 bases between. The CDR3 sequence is CASSEAMWDSPLHF. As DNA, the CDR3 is TGTGCCAGCAGTGAAGCGATGTGGGATTCACCCCTCCACTTT.

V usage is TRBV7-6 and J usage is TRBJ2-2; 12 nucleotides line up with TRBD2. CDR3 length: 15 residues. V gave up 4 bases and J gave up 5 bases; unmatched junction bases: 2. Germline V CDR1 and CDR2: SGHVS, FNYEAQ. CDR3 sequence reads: CASSYTSGRTGELFF. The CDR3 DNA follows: TGTGCCAGCAGCTATACTAGCGGGAGGACCGGGGAGCTGTTTTTT. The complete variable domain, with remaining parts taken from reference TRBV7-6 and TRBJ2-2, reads GAGVSQSPRYKVTKRGQDVALRCDPISGHVSLYWYRQALGQGPEFLTYFNYEAQQDKSGLPNDRFSAERPEGSISTLTIQRTEQRDSAMYRCASSYTSGRTGELFFGEGSRLTVL.

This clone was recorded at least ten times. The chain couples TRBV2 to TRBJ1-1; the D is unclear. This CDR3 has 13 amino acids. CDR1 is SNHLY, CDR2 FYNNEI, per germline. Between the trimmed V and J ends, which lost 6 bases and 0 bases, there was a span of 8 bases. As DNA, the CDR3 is TGTGCCAGCAGGGGAGAGATGAACACTGAAGCTTTCTTT. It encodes CASRGEMNTEAFF.

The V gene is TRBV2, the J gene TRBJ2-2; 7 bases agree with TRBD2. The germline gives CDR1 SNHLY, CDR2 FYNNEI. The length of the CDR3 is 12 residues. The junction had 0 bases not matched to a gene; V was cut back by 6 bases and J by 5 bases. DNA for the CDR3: TGTGCCAGCAGGGGGGGGACCGGGGAGCTGTTTTTT. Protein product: CASRGGTGELFF. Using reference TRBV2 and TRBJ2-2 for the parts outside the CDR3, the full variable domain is EPEVTQTPSHQVTQMGQEVILRCVPISNHLYFYWYRQILGQKVEFLVSFYNNEISEKSEIFDDQFSVERPDGSNFTLKIRSTKLEDSAMYFCASRGGTGELFFGEGSRLTVL.

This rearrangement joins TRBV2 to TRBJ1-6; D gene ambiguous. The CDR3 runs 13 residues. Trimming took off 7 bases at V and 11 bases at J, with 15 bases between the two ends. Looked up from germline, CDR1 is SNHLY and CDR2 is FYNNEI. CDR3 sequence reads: CASTRSGNPPLHF. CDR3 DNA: TGTGCCAGCACTCGGTCAGGAAATCCACCCCTCCACTTT.

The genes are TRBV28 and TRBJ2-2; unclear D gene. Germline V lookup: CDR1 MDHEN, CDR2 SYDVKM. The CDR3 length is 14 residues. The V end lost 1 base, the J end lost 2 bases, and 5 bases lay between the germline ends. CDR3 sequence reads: CASSLSLNTGELFF. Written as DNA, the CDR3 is TGTGCCAGCAGTTTATCACTCAACACCGGGGAGCTGTTTTTT.

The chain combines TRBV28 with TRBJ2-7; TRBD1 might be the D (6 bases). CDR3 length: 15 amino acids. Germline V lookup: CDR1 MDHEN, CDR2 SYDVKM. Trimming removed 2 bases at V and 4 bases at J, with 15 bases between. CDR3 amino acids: CASSLPVTTGYEQYF. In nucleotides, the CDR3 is TGTGCCAGCAGTTTACCCGTTACGACAGGTTACGAGCAGTACTTC.

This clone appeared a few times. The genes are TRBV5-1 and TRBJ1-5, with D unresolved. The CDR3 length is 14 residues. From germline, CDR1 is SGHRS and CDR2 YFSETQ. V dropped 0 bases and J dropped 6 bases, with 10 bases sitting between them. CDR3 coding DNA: TGCGCCAGCAGCTTGGAAGGTTTCGGTCAGCCCCAGCATTTT. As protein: CASSLEGFGQPQHF.

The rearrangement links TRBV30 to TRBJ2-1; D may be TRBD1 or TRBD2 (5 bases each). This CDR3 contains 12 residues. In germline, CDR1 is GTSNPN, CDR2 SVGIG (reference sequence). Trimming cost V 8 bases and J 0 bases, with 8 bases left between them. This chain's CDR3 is CAGGSSYNEQFF. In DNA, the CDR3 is TGTGCCGGGGGAAGCTCCTACAATGAGCAGTTCTTC.

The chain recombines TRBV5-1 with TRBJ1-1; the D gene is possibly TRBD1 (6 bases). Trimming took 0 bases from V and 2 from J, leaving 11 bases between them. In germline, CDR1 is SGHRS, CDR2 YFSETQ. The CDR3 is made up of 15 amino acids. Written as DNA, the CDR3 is TGCGCCAGCAGCTTGGTAGGGGGGACTAACACTGAAGCTTTCTTT. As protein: CASSLVGGTNTEAFF.

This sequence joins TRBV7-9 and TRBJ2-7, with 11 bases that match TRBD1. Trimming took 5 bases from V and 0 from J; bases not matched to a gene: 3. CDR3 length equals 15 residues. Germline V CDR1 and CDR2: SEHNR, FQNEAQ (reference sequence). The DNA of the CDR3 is TGTGCCAGCAGCCAAGGGACAGGGGGCTCCTACGAGCAGTACTTC. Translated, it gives CASSQGTGGSYEQYF.

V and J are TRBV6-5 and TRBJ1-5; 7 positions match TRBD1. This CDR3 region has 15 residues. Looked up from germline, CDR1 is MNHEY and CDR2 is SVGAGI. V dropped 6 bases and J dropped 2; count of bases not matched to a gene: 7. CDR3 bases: TGTGCCAGCAGCTATACAGGGGACGGCAATCAGCCCCAGCATTTT. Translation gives CASSYTGDGNQPQHF.

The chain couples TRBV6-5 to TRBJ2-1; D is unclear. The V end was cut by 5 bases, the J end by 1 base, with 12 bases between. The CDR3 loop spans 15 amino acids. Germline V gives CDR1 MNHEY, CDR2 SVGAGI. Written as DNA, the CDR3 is TGTGCCAGCAGTCCTACGGGCAAGTCCTACAATGAGCAGTTCTTC. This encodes CASSPTGKSYNEQFF.

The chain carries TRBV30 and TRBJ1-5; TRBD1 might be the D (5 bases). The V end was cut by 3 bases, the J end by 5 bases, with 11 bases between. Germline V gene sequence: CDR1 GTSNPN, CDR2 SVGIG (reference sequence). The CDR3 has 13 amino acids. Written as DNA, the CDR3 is TGTGCCTGGAGCACGGGGGAGGATCAGCCCCAGCATTTT. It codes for CAWSTGEDQPQHF. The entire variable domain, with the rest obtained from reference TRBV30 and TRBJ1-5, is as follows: SQTIHQWPATLVQPVGSPLSLECTVEGTSNPNLYWYRQAAGRGLQLLFYSVGIGQISSEVPQNLSASRPQDRQFILSSKKLLLSDSGFYLCAWSTGEDQPQHFGDGTRLSIL.

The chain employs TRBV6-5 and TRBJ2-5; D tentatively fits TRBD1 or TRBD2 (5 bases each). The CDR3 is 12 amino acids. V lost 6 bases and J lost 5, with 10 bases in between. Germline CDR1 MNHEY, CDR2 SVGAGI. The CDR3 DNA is TGTGCCAGCAGGGGGCCGGGGGAGACCCAGTACTTC. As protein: CASRGPGETQYF.

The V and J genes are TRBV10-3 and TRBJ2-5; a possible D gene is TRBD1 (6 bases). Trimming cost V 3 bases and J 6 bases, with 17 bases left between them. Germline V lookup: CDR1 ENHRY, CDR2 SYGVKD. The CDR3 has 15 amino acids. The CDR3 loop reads CAISDSTGFRKTQYF. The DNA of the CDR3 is TGTGCCATCAGTGATAGTACAGGGTTTAGAAAGACCCAGTACTTC.

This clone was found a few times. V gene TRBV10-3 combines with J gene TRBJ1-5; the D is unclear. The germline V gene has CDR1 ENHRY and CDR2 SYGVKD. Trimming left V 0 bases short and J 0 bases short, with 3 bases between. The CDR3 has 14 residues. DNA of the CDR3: TGTGCCATCAGTGAGTCCGGTAGCAATCAGCCCCAGCATTTT. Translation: CAISESGSNQPQHF.

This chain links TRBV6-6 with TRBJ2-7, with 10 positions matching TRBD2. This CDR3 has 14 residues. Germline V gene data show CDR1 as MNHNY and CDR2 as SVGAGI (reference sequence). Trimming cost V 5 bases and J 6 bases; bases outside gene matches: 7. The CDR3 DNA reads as TGTGCCAGCAGTACGGGACTAGCGTTGGTCGAGCAGTACTTC. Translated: CASSTGLALVEQYF.

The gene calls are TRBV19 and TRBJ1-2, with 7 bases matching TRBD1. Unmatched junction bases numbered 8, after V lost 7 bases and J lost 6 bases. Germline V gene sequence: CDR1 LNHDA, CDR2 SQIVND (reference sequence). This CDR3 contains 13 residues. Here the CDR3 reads CASTISGTDGYTF. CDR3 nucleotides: TGTGCCAGTACCATTTCCGGGACAGATGGCTACACCTTC.

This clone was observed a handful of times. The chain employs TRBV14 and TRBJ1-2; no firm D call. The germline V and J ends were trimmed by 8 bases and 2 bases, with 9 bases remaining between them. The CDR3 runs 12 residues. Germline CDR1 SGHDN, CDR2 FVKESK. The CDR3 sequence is CASSRENYGYTF. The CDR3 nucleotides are TGTGCCAGCTCACGGGAAAACTATGGCTACACCTTC.

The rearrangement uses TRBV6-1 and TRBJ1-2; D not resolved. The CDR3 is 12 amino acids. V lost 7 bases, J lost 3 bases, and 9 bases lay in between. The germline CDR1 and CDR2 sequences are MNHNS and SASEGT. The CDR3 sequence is CASTEQYYGYTF. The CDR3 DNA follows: TGTGCCAGCACGGAGCAGTACTATGGCTACACCTTC.

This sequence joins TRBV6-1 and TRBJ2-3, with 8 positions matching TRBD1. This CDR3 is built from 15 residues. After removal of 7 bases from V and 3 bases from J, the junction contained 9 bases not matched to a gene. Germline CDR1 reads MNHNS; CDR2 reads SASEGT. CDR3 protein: CASNVGRGLTDTQYF. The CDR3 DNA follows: TGTGCCAGCAATGTGGGCAGGGGGCTGACAGATACGCAGTATTTT.

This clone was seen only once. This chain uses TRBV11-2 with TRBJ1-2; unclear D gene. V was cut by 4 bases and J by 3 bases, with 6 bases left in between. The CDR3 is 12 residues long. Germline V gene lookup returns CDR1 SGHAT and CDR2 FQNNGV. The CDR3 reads CASSSYDYGYTF. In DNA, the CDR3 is TGTGCCAGCAGCTCCTACGACTATGGCTACACCTTC.

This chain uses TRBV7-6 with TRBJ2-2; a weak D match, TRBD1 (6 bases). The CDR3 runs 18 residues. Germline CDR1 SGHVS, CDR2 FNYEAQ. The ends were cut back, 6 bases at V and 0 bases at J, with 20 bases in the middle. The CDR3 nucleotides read TGTGCCAGCAGTCATACATACAAGAACAGGGCGAACACCGGGGAGCTGTTTTTT. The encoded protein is CASSHTYKNRANTGELFF.

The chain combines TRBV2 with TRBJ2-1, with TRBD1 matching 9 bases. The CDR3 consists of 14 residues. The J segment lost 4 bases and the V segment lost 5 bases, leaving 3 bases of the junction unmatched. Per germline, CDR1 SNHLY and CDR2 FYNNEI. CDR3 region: CASSTGGGYNEQFF. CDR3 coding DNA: TGTGCCAGCAGTACAGGGGGCGGGTACAATGAGCAGTTCTTC.

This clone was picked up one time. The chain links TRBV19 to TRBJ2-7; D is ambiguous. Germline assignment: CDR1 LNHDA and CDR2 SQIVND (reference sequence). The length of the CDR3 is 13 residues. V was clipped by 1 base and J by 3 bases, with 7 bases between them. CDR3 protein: CASSIGFGYEQYF. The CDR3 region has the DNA TGTGCCAGTAGTATAGGGTTCGGCTACGAGCAGTACTTC.

CDR3 sequence: CASSFPDRPEKLFF. DNA of the CDR3: TGTGCCAGTAGTTTTCCGGACAGGCCAGAAAAACTGTTTTTT. This sequence joins TRBV19 and TRBJ1-4, with 7 bases identical to TRBD1. This CDR3 has 14 residues. The germline V gene has CDR1 LNHDA and CDR2 SQIVND (reference sequence). V gave up 5 bases and J gave up 8 bases; unmatched junction bases: 8.

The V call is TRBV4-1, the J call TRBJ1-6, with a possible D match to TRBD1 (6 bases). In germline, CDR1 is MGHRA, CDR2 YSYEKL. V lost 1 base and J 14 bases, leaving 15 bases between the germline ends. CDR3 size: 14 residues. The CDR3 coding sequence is TGCGCCAGCAGCCAAGCCCCTTCAGGGGTGGCCCTCCACTTT. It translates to CASSQAPSGVALHF.

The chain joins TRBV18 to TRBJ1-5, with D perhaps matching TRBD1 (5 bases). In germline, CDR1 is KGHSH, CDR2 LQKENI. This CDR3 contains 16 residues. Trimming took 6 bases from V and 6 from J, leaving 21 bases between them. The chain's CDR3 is CASSLDLRGRGQPQHF. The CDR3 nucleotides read TGTGCCAGCTCGCTAGACCTCCGGGGCCGTGGTCAGCCCCAGCATTTT.

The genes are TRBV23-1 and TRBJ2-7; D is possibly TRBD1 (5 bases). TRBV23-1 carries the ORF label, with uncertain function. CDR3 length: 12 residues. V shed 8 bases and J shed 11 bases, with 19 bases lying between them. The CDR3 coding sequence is TGCGCCAGCCCCCAGGGCCTCTGGGTCGAGTACTTC. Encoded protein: CASPQGLWVEYF.

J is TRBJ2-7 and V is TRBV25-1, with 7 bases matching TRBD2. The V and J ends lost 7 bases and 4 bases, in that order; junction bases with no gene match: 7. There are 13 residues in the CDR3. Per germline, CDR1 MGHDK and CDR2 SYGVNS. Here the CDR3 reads CASNSAGVYEQYF. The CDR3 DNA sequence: TGTGCCAGCAATAGCGCGGGAGTTTACGAGCAGTACTTC.